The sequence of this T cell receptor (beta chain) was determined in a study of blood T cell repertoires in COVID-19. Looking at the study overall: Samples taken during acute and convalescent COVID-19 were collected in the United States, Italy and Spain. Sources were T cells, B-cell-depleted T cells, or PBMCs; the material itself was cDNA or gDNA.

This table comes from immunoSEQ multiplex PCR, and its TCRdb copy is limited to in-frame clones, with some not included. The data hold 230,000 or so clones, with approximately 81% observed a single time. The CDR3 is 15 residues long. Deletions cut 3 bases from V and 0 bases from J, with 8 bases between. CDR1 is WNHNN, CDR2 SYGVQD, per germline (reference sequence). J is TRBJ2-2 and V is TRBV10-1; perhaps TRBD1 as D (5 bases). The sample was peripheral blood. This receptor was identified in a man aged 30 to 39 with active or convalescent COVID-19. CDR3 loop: CASSDDRSNTGELFF. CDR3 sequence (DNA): TGCGCCAGCAGTGATGACAGATCGAACACCGGGGAGCTGTTTTTT.